These 3 T cell receptor beta chains share one sample of origin, sequenced in a study of T cell changes during pregnancy in multiple sclerosis (dated by TCRdb to 2018 to 2020). Receptor libraries were prepared by the immunoSEQ multiplex PCR assay. Not all clones reach the TCRdb copy of this immuneACCESS table, which keeps in-frame sequences only. Checked studies attribute under half of the gap to unresolved V genes and leave the rest unexplained. Recorded for this sample are about 20,000 clones; about nine tenths of them occurred a single time. Around 7.5% of the sample comes from the top ten. The sequencing here drew on CD8+ T cells from peripheral blood mononuclear cells, taken in the second trimester of pregnancy. The receptors derive from a female donor in good health, enrolled as a control in a pregnancy study.

The chain combines TRBV19 with TRBJ1-4; 7 bases are a match to TRBD1. CDR3 length: 14 amino acids. V trimming: 5 bases; J trimming: 3 bases; junction bases outside the gene matches: 3. Germline V gives CDR1 LNHDA, CDR2 SQIVND (reference sequence). The CDR3 spells CASSWGQPNEKLFF. The CDR3 DNA follows: TGTGCCAGTAGTTGGGGACAGCCTAATGAAAAACTGTTTTTT.

The chain couples TRBV28 to TRBJ2-3; D unresolved. Trimming took 6 bases from V and 1 from J, leaving 14 bases between them. The CDR3 runs to 15 residues. Germline-derived CDR1 and CDR2 are MDHEN and SYDVKM. CDR3 DNA: TGTGCCAGCAGCTCTCCTGCGGCCCGCACAGATACGCAGTATTTT. Its translation: CASSSPAARTDTQYF.

This chain connects TRBV7-9 to TRBJ2-7; TRBD1 matches 10 bases. Germline assignment: CDR1 SEHNR and CDR2 FQNEAQ (reference sequence). With 5 bases clipped from V and 2 bases from J, the junction kept 15 bases outside the gene matches. The CDR3 totals 18 residues. CDR3 sequence: CASSPRTGGTIEAYEQYF. The CDR3, as DNA: TGTGCCAGCAGCCCTCGGACAGGGGGTACGATTGAAGCCTACGAGCAGTACTTC. Together with reference TRBV7-9 and TRBJ2-7, the CDR3 gives the full variable domain: DTGVSQNPRHKITKRGQNVTFRCDPISEHNRLYWYRQTLGQGPEFLTYFQNEAQLEKSRLLSDRFSAERPKGSFSTLEIQRTEQGDSAMYLCASSPRTGGTIEAYEQYFGPGTRLTVT.